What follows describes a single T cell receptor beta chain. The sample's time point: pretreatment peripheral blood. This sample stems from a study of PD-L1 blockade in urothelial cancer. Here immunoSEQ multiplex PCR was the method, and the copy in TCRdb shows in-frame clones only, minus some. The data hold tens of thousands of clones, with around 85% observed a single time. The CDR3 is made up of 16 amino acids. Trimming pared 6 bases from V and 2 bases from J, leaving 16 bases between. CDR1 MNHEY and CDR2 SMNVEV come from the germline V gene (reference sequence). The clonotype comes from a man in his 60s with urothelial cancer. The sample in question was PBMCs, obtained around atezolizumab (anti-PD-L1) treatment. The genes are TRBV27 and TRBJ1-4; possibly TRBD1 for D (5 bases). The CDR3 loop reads CASSILGGKTNEKLFF. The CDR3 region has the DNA TGTGCCAGCAGCATCCTGGGGGGGAAGACTAATGAAAAACTGTTTTTT.